Listed below are T cell receptor beta chains from one sample, sequenced in a study of control samples from healthy donors and cancer patients. Profiling relied on immunoSEQ multiplex PCR, and the TCRdb table lists in-frame clones only, not all of them. The sample has around 140,000 clones, approximately 92% seen once; the top ten hold around 5.8%. The sample taken for sequencing was blood. The receptors stem from a man in his late teens or twenties in good health. Both conserved end residues are part of each CDR3. A D gene is named only where the DNA matches it firmly. Clone sizes are given selectively: once, few, many, or a class where the clone is expanded.

cdr3_nt cdr3_aa clone_size j_call d_call v_call
TGTGCCAGCAGCCTCCTAGCGGGGAGCTCCTACAATGAGCAGTTCTTC CASSLLAGSSYNEQFF - TRBJ2-1 TRBD2 TRBV11-3
TGTGCCAGCAGCTTACGGGACAGACATTACGAGCAGTACTTC CASSLRDRHYEQYF - TRBJ2-7 TRBD1 TRBV7-2
TGTGCCAGCAGCGGGGTAGCGGGAGTTAACACCGGGGAGCTGTTTTTT CASSGVAGVNTGELFF - TRBJ2-2 TRBD2 TRBV5-6
TGTGCCAGCAGTGAAACCCCGGGACAGGGGGCTGAAAAACTGTTTTTT CASSETPGQGAEKLFF few TRBJ1-4 TRBD1 TRBV6-1
TGCAGCGTTTCTGTGGGGTCGGGGAACACTGAAGCTTTCTTT CSVSVGSGNTEAFF - TRBJ1-1 - TRBV29-1
TGTGCCAGCAGCCGGTCAGGCAATCAGCCCCAGCATTTT CASSRSGNQPQHF - TRBJ1-5 - TRBV6-2/TRBV6-3
TGTGCCAGCAGCCCTACTCCGGCCGGGGAGCTGTTTTTT CASSPTPAGELFF - TRBJ2-2 - TRBV5-6
TGTGCCAGCAGTGTAGCGGGGCTATCCTACGAGCAGTACTTC CASSVAGLSYEQYF few TRBJ2-7 TRBD2 TRBV6-1
TGTGCCAGCAGGCTGGGGGGGTGGGATACGCAGTATTTT CASRLGGWDTQYF - TRBJ2-3 TRBD2 TRBV6-5
TGTGCCAGCAGTTCGGGGACGGGGGAAAAACTGTTTTTT CASSSGTGEKLFF - TRBJ1-4 - TRBV12-3/TRBV12-4
TGTGCCAGCAGCCTGGGCGGACAGGGGGGTGAGCAGTTCTTC CASSLGGQGGEQFF - TRBJ2-1 TRBD1 TRBV16
TGCGCCAGCAGCTTGGCGGGGCGCGCCTACAATGAGCAGTTCTTC CASSLAGRAYNEQFF - TRBJ2-1 - TRBV5-1
TGTGCCAGCAGCCAAAGACTAGCGGGCCTTACAGATACGCAGTATTTT CASSQRLAGLTDTQYF - TRBJ2-3 TRBD2 TRBV3-1/TRBV3-2
TGTGCCAGCCCCTCGACTAGCGTCAATGAGCAGTTCTTC CASPSTSVNEQFF - TRBJ2-1 TRBD2 TRBV2
TGTGCCAGCAGCACGGGACAGGATAATTCACCCCTCCACTTT CASSTGQDNSPLHF - TRBJ1-6 TRBD1 TRBV7-9
TGTGCCAGCAGCGTAGAAACCGGGGAGCTGTTTTTT CASSVETGELFF - TRBJ2-2 - TRBV9
TGTGCCAGCACCCCCCCCTGGGGCCTTTACAATGAGCAGTTCTTC CASTPPWGLYNEQFF - TRBJ2-1 - TRBV6-5
TGTGCTAGTGGTTGGGGTACTGGAAACACCATATATTTT CASGWGTGNTIYF once TRBJ1-3 - TRBV12-5
TGTGCCAGCAGGTTGCTGGGAGACAGTTCACCCCTCCACTTT CASRLLGDSSPLHF - TRBJ1-6 - TRBV7-9
TGTGCCAGCAGGCTAGCGGGGGGTAGCGAGCAGTACTTC CASRLAGGSEQYF - TRBJ2-7 TRBD2 TRBV27
TGTGCCAGTAGTGTGGGACAGGCGACGGGACTGTTTTTT CASSVGQATGLFF - TRBJ1-4 TRBD1 TRBV19
TGTGCCAGCAGCCAAGATTGGGGGGCAGCTAATGAAAAACTGTTTTTT CASSQDWGAANEKLFF - TRBJ1-4 - TRBV14
TGTGCCAGCAGTGAACGGCATGTGAACACTGAAGCTTTCTTT CASSERHVNTEAFF - TRBJ1-1 - TRBV2
TGTGCCAGCAGCCCACAGGGACAGGGACACAATCAGCCCCAGCATTTT CASSPQGQGHNQPQHF - TRBJ1-5 TRBD1 TRBV7-2
TGTGCCAGCGGCGACCGATTAACAGGGTTGGTCACCGGGGAGCTGTTTTTT CASGDRLTGLVTGELFF - TRBJ2-2 - TRBV5-5
TGTGCCAGCAGTGAGCAGGAGGATCATTCACCCCTCCACTTT CASSEQEDHSPLHF - TRBJ1-6 - TRBV6-1
TGTGCCAGCAGAACAACTGACGGGGTCAATCAGCCCCAGCATTTT CASRTTDGVNQPQHF - TRBJ1-5 - TRBV6-5
TGTGCCAGCAGTTCCACCCCCGGGACAGGGAACTACGAGCAGTACTTC CASSSTPGTGNYEQYF - TRBJ2-7 TRBD1 TRBV27
TGTGCCAGCTCACAAACAAGCGGAACGAATCAGCCCCAGCATTTT CASSQTSGTNQPQHF once TRBJ1-5 - TRBV18
TGTGCCAGCAGTGACTCAGCGGGGGATTACAATGAGCAGTTCTTC CASSDSAGDYNEQFF - TRBJ2-1 TRBD2 TRBV6-4
TGCGCCAGCAGCTTGGCTCCAGGGTCCTACGAGCAGTACTTC CASSLAPGSYEQYF - TRBJ2-7 - TRBV5-1
TGTGCCAGCAGTTTAACCCAACAAGAGACCCAGTACTTC CASSLTQQETQYF - TRBJ2-5 - TRBV12-3/TRBV12-4
TGTGCCAGTAGAACGGGACAGGGTGACGAGACCCAGTACTTC CASRTGQGDETQYF - TRBJ2-5 TRBD1 TRBV19
TGTGCCAGCAGCGATGGGGCGAACTTTATGGGGGAGACCCAGTACTTC CASSDGANFMGETQYF - TRBJ2-5 - TRBV9
TGTGCCAGCAGCGGTGATGGGGACAGCCGAGGTGAGCAGTTCTTC CASSGDGDSRGEQFF - TRBJ2-1 TRBD1 TRBV9
TGTGCCTGGAGTACCGGGACTAGCGGGGGGGAGACCCAGTACTTC CAWSTGTSGGETQYF - TRBJ2-5 TRBD2 TRBV30